The rows below give T cell receptor beta chains drawn from one sample of a study of blood T cell repertoires in COVID-19. Profiling relied on immunoSEQ multiplex PCR, and the TCRdb table lists in-frame clones only, not all of them. This sample yields 120,000 to 150,000 clones, of which 87% are seen a single time; 3.5% to 4.5% belongs to the top ten. The sample consisted of PBMCs or T cells enriched from blood (not recorded which). The receptors here all came from a woman aged 40 to 49 who had been exposed to COVID-19. The CDR3 runs from the conserved cysteine through the conserved F or W. The D gene is left open where the match is weak. Some rows have no size entry. The others give once, few or many, or a class for an expanded clone.

j_gene,abundance,d_gene,v_gene,CDR3nt,CDR3aa
TRBJ1-1,once,TRBD1,TRBV29-1,TGCAGCGCGCGGGACAGGGGGAACACTGAAGCTTTCTTT,CSARDRGNTEAFF
TRBJ1-1,once,.,TRBV5-4,TGTGCCAGCAGCCGGGCCCCAGGGCCAGAGACTGAAGCTTTCTTT,CASSRAPGPETEAFF
TRBJ2-1,.,.,TRBV19,TGTGCCAGTAGTTCCCCGTCCGGAGTCAGAAATGAGCAGTTCTTC,CASSSPSGVRNEQFF
TRBJ2-5,.,TRBD2,TRBV7-8,TGTGCCAGCAGCTTAGCGGCGGGGGTAGAGACCCAGTACTTC,CASSLAAGVETQYF
TRBJ2-1,once,.,TRBV6-4,TGTGCCAGCCCATTTTACGGCTACAATGAGCAGTTCTTC,CASPFYGYNEQFF
TRBJ2-7,once,TRBD2,TRBV19,TGTGCCAGTAGTCCCGGGGGGTCCTACGAGCAGTACTTC,CASSPGGSYEQYF
TRBJ2-7,.,.,TRBV6-2/TRBV6-3,TGTGCCAGCAGTACGTGGACTAACTACGAGCAGTACTTC,CASSTWTNYEQYF
TRBJ2-3,.,TRBD2,TRBV9,TGTGCCAGCAGCGTACTAGCGGCGGCCACAGATACGCAGTATTTT,CASSVLAAATDTQYF
TRBJ2-4,.,.,TRBV7-2,TGTGCCAGCAGCTTATCCCGTAGCTTTGCGAACATTCAGTACTTC,CASSLSRSFANIQYF
TRBJ2-5,.,TRBD1,TRBV2,TGTGCCAGCAGTGATACTATCGGGACAGGGCAAGAGACCCAGTACTTC,CASSDTIGTGQETQYF